This TCR beta chain was retrieved from a study of OX40 agonist ivuxolimab in advanced cancers. Study findings and constraints: Partial responders receiving 0.1-3.0 mg/kg showed among the lowest clonal expansion.

The CDR3 has 16 residues. The germline gives CDR1 ENHRY, CDR2 SYGVKD. The ends were cut back, 6 bases at V and 1 base at J, with 13 bases in the middle. Data came from immunoSEQ multiplex PCR; TCRdb stores just in-frame clones and leaves some out. Among fewer than 90,000 clones listed, around 88% were seen once. A remark on this clone: Antigen: not known.

The sequencing here drew on CD4+ or CD8+ T cells sorted from blood, taken in a trial of the OX40 agonist ivuxolimab. The receptor was isolated from an adult with an advanced solid tumor such as melanoma, head and neck, liver or kidney cancer. V and J are TRBV10-3 and TRBJ2-6, with D perhaps matching TRBD1 (6 bases). DNA for the CDR3: TGTGCCATCAGCGATGGGGGCAGGTCTGGGGCCAACGTCCTGACTTTC. It specifies CAISDGGRSGANVLTF.